This T cell receptor (beta chain) was recovered during a study of T cells in localized non-small cell lung cancer. This CDR3 spans 18 amino acids. Germline assignment: CDR1 MGHRA and CDR2 YSYEKL. V lost 0 bases to trimming and J lost 4 bases; unmatched junction nucleotides: 10. Clones were read by immunoSEQ multiplex PCR, and TCRdb kept only the in-frame ones, dropping some. The table lists around 29,000 clones, 70% to 90% of them singletons, with approximately 13% in the top ten. Sequenced material: peripheral blood, taken before any cancer treatment. V usage is TRBV4-1 and J usage is TRBJ2-3, with 10 bases matching TRBD1. The TCR comes from a female donor older than 55 with stage III squamous cell lung carcinoma. The CDR3 loop is CASSQEYLTGGWPDTQYF. The CDR3 DNA sequence: TGCGCCAGCAGCCAAGAATACCTGACAGGGGGCTGGCCAGATACGCAGTATTTT.